This note documents a single TCR beta chain sequence. Its antigen is still unknown. This sample was included in a study of somatic mutations in cytotoxic T cells in rheumatoid arthritis. Across the study: The flow sorting of some V beta antibody-stained T-cell populations reached nearly 100% purity, and the sorted populations included V beta1+ cells sequenced for TCRB.

Original data processing: Of patient CD8+ clones exceeding 1%, few matched published virus-specific TCRB sequences. Here immunoSEQ multiplex PCR was the method, and the copy in TCRdb shows in-frame clones only, minus some. The V and J calls and clone size are taken from that table; D and trimming were inferred from the DNA. The sample consists of 4,000 to 5,000 clones, around 80% of them appearing once. Study conclusions and caveats: Within 8 of 65 patients, the single biggest CD8+ clone made up more than 20% of CD8+ cells.

Researchers isolated CD4+ and CD8+ cells by positive magnetic bead selection and then checked their purity by flow cytometry. Germline loops: CDR1 SEHNR, CDR2 FQNEAQ (reference sequence). CDR3 length: 13 amino acids. V was clipped by 11 bases and J by 7 bases; unmatched bases: 13. This TCR was sampled from a woman aged 60-70 years with rheumatoid arthritis. Sequencing was performed on CD8+ T cells sorted from blood. V and J are TRBV7-9 and TRBJ1-2; 7 bases are a match to TRBD1. CDR3 loop: CAADPGQRVGYTF. The DNA of the CDR3 is TGTGCCGCCGATCCGGGACAGAGGGTTGGCTACACCTTC.